This TCR beta chain was documented in a study of cytomegalovirus exposure and HLA in healthy donors. Turning to the study itself: There were a few hundred genotyped donors. Of these, 81% fell in the genetic ancestry cluster associated with self-reported Caucasian donors.

Primers for the PCR totalled 60 Vbeta and 13 Jbeta. Per the authors' pipeline: A later analysis counted 80 million or so unique TCR beta chains, around 11 million shared. The data were produced by immunoSEQ multiplex PCR, yet TCRdb's version contains in-frame clones alone and is incomplete. V, J and clone size reflect that table, while D and trimming were determined from the DNA. The repertoire holds around 78,000 clones, with roughly 64% as singletons. Losses at the gene ends were 6 bases for V and 6 bases for J; bases not matched to a gene: 5. Germline V gene lookup returns CDR1 MGHDK and CDR2 SYGVNS. The CDR3 consists of 13 residues. A note on this clone: Its antigen is unidentified.

The study, taken as a whole, reports: In a later analysis, HLA-associated TCR beta chains were more clonally expanded than equally common others.

Sequenced input: PBMCs. The sequence was obtained from a man younger than 40 in good health and CMV-seropositive. The V call is TRBV25-1, the J call TRBJ2-7; the match to TRBD1 covers 10 bases. In DNA, the CDR3 is TGTGCCAGCAGAGCCGGGACAGGGGCCGAGCAGTACTTC. Its translation: CASRAGTGAEQYF.